This T cell receptor (beta chain) was identified in a study of blood T cell repertoires in COVID-19. Looking at the study overall: Italy, Spain and the United States were the sources of the convalescent and acute COVID-19 samples.

Here immunoSEQ multiplex PCR was the method, and the copy in TCRdb shows in-frame clones only, minus some. The profile shows about 350,000 clones, 87% of them singletons. The ends lost 6 bases at V and 1 base at J; junction bases unmatched: 0. CDR3 length: 13 amino acids. Germline assignment: CDR1 MNHEY and CDR2 SVGAGI. Participant-given clinical history determined each cohort assignment. Sequenced input: PBMCs or T cells enriched from blood (not recorded which). The TCR sequence derives from a young woman who had recovered from COVID-19. The chain recombines TRBV6-5 with TRBJ2-5; 9 nucleotides align to TRBD1. CDR3: CASRGQGQETQYF. As DNA, the CDR3 is TGTGCCAGCAGGGGACAGGGCCAAGAGACCCAGTACTTC.